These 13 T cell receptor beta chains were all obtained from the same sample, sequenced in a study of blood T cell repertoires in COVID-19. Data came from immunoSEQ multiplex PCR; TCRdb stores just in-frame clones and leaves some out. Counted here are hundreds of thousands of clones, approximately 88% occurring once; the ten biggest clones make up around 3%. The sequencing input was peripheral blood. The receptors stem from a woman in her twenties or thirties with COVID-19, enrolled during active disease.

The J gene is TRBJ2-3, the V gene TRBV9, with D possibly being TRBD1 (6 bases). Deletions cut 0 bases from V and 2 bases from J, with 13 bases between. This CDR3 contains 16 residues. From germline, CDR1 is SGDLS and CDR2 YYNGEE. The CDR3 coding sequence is TGTGCCAGCAGCGTAGGGGCAGGGGCGGACACAGATACGCAGTATTTT. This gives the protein CASSVGAGADTDTQYF.

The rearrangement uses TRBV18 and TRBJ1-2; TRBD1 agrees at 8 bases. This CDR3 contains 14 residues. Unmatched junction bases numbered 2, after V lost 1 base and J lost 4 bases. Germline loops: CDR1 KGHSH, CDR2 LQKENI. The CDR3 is CASSPRQGSYGYTF. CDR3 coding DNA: TGTGCCAGCTCACCACGACAGGGGAGCTATGGCTACACCTTC.

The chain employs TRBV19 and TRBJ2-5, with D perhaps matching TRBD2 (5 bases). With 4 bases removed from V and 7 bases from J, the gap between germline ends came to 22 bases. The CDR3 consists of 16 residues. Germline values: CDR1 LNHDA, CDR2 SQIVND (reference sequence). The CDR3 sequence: CASSTGPLPSEGTQYF. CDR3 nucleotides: TGTGCCAGTAGTACTGGCCCCCTCCCGAGCGAGGGGACCCAGTACTTC.

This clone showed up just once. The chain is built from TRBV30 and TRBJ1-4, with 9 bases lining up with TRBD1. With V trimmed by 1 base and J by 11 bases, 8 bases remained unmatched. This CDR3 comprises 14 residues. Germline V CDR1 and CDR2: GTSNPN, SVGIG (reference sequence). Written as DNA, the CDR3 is TGTGCCTGGAGTGCCGGACAGGGGAAGGAGAAACTGTTTTTT. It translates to CAWSAGQGKEKLFF.

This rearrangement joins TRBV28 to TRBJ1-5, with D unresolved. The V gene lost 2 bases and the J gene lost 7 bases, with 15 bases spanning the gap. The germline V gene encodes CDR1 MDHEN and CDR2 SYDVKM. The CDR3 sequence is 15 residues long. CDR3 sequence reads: CASSLGSRGKQPQHF. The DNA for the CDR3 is TGTGCCAGCAGTTTAGGGTCTCGGGGTAAACAGCCCCAGCATTTT.

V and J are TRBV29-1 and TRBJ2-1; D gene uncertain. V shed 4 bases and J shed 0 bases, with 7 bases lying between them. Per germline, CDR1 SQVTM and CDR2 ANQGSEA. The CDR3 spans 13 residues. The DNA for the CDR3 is TGCAGCGTTGGCGCACCCTCCTACAATGAGCAGTTCTTC. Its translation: CSVGAPSYNEQFF.

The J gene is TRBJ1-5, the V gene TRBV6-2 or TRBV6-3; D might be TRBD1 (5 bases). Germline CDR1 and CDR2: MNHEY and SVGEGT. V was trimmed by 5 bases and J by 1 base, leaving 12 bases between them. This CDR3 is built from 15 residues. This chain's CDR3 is CASSPGLESNQPQHF. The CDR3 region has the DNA TGTGCCAGCAGTCCAGGGCTGGAGAGCAATCAGCCCCAGCATTTT.

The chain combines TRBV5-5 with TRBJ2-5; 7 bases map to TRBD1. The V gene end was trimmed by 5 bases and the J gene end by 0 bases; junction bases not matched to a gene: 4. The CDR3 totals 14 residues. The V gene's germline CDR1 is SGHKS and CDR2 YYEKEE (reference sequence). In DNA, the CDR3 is TGTGCCAGCAGGGCACAGGGGCACCAAGAGACCCAGTACTTC. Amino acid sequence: CASRAQGHQETQYF.

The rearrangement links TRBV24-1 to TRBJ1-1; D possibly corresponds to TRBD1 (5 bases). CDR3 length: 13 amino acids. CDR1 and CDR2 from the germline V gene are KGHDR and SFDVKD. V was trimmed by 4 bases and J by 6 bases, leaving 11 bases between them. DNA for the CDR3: TGTGCCACCAGTGAGGGGGGTGATGCTGAAGCTTTCTTT. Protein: CATSEGGDAEAFF.

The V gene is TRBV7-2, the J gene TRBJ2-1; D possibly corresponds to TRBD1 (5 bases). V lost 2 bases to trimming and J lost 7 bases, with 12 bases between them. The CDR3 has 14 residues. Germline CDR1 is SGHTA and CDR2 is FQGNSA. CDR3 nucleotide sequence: TGTGCCAGCAGCTTATGGGGCATGGGGAATGAGCAGTTCTTC. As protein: CASSLWGMGNEQFF.

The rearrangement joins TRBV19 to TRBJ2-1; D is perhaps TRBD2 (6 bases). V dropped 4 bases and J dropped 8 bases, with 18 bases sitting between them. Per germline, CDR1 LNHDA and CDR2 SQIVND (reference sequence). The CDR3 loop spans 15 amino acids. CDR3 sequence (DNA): TGTGCCAGTAGTACACGAGGAGGGGAGCCCCATGAGCAGTTCTTC. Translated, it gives CASSTRGGEPHEQFF.

CDR3: CASSQDSREAYGYTF. The CDR3 bases are TGCGCCAGCAGCCAGGATTCGAGGGAGGCCTATGGCTACACCTTC. V gene TRBV4-3 combines with J gene TRBJ1-2; no clear D gene. Trimming shortened V by 3 bases and J by 4 bases, and 15 bases separated the two germline ends. This CDR3 region has 15 residues. The germline V gene encodes CDR1 LGHNA and CDR2 YSLEER.

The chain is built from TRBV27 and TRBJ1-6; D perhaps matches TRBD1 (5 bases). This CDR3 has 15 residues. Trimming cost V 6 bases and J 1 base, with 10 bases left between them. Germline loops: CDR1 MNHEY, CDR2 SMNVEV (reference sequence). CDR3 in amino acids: CASSWGGSYNSPLHF. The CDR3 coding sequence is TGTGCCAGCAGCTGGGGGGGTTCCTATAATTCACCCCTCCACTTT.